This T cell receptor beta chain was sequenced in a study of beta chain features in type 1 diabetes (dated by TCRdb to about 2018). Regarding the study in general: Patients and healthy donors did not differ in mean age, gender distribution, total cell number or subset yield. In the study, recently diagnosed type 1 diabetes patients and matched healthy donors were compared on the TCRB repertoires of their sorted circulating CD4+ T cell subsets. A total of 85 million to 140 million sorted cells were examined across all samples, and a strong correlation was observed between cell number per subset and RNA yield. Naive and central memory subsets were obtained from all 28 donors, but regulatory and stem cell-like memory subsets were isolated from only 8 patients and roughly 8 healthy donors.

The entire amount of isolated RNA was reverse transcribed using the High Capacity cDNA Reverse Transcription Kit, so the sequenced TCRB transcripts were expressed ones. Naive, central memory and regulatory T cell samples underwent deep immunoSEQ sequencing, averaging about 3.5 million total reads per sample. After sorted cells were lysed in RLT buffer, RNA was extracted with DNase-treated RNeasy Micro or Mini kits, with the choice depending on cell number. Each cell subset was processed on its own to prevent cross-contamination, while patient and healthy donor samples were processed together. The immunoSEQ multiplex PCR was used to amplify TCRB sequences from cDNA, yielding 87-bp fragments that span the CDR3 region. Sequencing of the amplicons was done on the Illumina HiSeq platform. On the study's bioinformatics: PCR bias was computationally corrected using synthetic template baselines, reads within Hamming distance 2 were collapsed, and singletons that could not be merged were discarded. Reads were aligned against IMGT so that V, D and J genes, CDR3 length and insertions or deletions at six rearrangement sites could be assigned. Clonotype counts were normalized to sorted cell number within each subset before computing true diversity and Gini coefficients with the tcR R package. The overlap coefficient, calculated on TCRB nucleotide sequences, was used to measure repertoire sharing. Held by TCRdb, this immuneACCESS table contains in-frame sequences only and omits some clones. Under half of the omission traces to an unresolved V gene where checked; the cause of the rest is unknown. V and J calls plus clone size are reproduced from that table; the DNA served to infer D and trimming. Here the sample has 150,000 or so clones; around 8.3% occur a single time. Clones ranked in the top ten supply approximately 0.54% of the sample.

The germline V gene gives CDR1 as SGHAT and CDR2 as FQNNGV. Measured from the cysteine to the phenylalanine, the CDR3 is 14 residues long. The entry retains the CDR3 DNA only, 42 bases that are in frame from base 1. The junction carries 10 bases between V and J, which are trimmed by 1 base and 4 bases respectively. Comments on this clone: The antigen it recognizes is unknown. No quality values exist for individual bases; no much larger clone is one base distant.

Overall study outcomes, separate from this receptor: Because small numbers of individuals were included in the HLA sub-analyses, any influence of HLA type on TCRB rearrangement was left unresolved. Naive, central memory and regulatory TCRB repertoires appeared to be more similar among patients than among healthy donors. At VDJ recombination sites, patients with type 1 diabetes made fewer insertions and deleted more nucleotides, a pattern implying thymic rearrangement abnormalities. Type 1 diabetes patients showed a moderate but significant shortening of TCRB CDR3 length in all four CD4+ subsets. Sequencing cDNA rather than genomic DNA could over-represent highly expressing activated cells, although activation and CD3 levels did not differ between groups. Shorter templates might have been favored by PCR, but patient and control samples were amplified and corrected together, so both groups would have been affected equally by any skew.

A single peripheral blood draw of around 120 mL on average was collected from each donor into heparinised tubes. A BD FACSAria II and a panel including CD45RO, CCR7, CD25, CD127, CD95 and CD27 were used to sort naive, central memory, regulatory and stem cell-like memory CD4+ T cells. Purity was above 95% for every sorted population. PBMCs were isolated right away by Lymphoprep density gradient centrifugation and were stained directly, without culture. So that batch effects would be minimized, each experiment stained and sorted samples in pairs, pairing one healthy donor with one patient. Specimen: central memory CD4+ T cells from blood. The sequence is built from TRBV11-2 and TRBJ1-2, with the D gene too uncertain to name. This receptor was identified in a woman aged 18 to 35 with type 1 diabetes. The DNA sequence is TGTGCCAGCAGCTTAGGCGGTGAGGGCTATGGCTACACCTTC. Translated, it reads CASSLGGEGYGYTF.